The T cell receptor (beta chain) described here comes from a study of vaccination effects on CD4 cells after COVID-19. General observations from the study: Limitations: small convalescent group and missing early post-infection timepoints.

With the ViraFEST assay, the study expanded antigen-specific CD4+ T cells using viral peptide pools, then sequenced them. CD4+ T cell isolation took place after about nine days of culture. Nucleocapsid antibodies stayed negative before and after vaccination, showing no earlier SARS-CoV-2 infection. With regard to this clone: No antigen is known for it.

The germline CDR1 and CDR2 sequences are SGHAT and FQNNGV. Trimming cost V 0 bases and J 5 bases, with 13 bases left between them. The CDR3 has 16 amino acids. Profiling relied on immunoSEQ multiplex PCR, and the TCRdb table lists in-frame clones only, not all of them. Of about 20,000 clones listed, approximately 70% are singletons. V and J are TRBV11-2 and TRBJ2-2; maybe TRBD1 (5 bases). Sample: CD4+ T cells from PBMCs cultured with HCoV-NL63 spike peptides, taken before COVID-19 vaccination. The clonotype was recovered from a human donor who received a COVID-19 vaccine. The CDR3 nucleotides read TGTGCCAGCAGCTTAGATCGCCAGGGTGTGACCGGGGAGCTGTTTTTT. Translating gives CASSLDRQGVTGELFF.